The 17 T cell receptor beta chains listed next were all sequenced from one sample in a study of OX40 agonist ivuxolimab in advanced cancers. Repertoires were generated with immunoSEQ multiplex PCR, while TCRdb's copy carries only in-frame clones and drops some. Of approximately 43,000 clones detected, around four fifths appear once; the ten largest clones hold about 2.7%. The material sequenced was CD4+ or CD8+ T cells sorted from blood, taken in a trial of the OX40 agonist ivuxolimab. These receptors were obtained from an adult with an advanced solid tumor such as melanoma, head and neck, liver or kidney cancer.

The chain has TRBV27 and TRBJ1-1; D remains unclear. In germline, CDR1 is MNHEY, CDR2 SMNVEV (reference sequence). Trimming pared 5 bases from V and 0 bases from J, leaving 16 bases between. The CDR3 spans 16 residues. CDR3 sequence: CASSPRVLLLNTEAFF. DNA for the CDR3: TGTGCCAGCAGTCCGCGGGTCCTCCTTCTGAACACTGAAGCTTTCTTT.

The J gene is TRBJ1-1, the V gene TRBV7-8; possibly TRBD1 for D (6 bases). The CDR3 runs to 15 residues. The germline CDR1 and CDR2 sequences are SGHVS and FQNEAQ. V lost 6 bases and J lost 1, with 15 bases in between. CDR3: CASRGGQIKNTEAFF. The CDR3 DNA sequence: TGTGCCAGCAGAGGGGGTCAGATAAAGAACACTGAAGCTTTCTTT.

This clone showed up just once. This chain connects TRBV10-1 to TRBJ2-1; 13 bases map to TRBD2. Germline CDR1 WNHNN, CDR2 SYGVQD (reference sequence). The CDR3 covers 15 residues. The J segment lost 10 bases and the V segment lost 0 bases, leaving 3 bases of the junction unmatched. The CDR3: CASSESTSGRHEQFF. The CDR3 nucleotides read TGCGCCAGCAGTGAGTCGACTAGCGGGAGGCACGAGCAGTTCTTC.

V gene TRBV28 combines with J gene TRBJ2-5; no definite D call. The DNA matches TRBJ2-7 better at its end, which makes the J call doubtful. This CDR3 is built from 13 residues. Germline V CDR1 and CDR2: MDHEN, SYDVKM. The CDR3 protein is CASNQLGSYEQYF. The DNA of the CDR3 is TGTGCCAGCAATCAACTGGGGTCCTACGAGCAGTACTTC.

The gene calls are TRBV27 and TRBJ2-5; 7 bases line up with TRBD2. The germline gives CDR1 MNHEY, CDR2 SMNVEV (reference sequence). V dropped 6 bases and J dropped 4; count of bases not matched to a gene: 8. CDR3 length: 14 residues. The CDR3 loop is CASRGLVMGETQYF. The CDR3 nucleotides are TGTGCCAGCAGAGGACTAGTAATGGGAGAGACCCAGTACTTC.

The chain links TRBV30 to TRBJ2-1; TRBD2 is a possible D gene (5 bases). V gave up 8 bases and J gave up 2 bases, with 13 bases separating them. The CDR3 totals 13 residues. Per germline, CDR1 GTSNPN and CDR2 SVGIG (reference sequence). In nucleotides, the CDR3 is TGTGCCAAGAGCGGAATCACCTACAATGAGCAGTTCTTC. Encoded protein: CAKSGITYNEQFF.

The chain links TRBV7-9 to TRBJ2-2; possibly TRBD1 for D (6 bases). The CDR3 consists of 15 residues. Germline loops: CDR1 SEHNR, CDR2 FQNEAQ (reference sequence). V was trimmed by 6 bases and J by 6 bases, leaving 17 bases between them. The CDR3 sequence: CASREDRQVPGELFF. The CDR3 DNA reads TGTGCCAGCAGGGAAGACCGACAGGTACCCGGGGAGCTGTTTTTT.

This clone was recorded only once. The chain combines TRBV6-1 with TRBJ1-5; D is perhaps TRBD1 (5 bases). CDR1 is MNHNS and CDR2 is SASEGT in the germline V gene. The V end was cut by 7 bases, the J end by 6 bases, with 13 bases between. The CDR3 length is 13 residues. The CDR3 DNA reads TGTGCCAGCACCCGGGGGGGGAGTCAGCCCCAGCATTTT. Translation gives CASTRGGSQPQHF.

The J gene is TRBJ2-5, the V gene TRBV12-5, with 7 bases fitting TRBD1. J gave up 4 bases and V 1 base, and 6 bases lay outside the gene matches. There are 15 residues in the CDR3. Germline CDR1 LGHNT, CDR2 FRNRAP. The CDR3 here is CASGLGTGPGETQYF. CDR3 DNA sequence: TGTGCTAGTGGTTTGGGGACAGGCCCGGGAGAGACCCAGTACTTC.

The rearrangement joins TRBV11-3 to TRBJ2-7, with 11 nucleotides matching TRBD2. The V gene's germline CDR1 is SGHNT and CDR2 YENEEA. This CDR3 contains 14 residues. Trimming cost V 3 bases and J 6 bases; bases outside gene matches: 4. The CDR3 here is CASSFGLAGTEQYF. The CDR3 coding sequence is TGTGCCAGCAGCTTTGGACTAGCGGGTACCGAGCAGTACTTC. The whole variable domain, filled in from reference TRBV11-3 and TRBJ2-7, reads EAGVVQSPRYKIIEKKQPVAFWCNPISGHNTLYWYLQNLGQGPELLIRYENEEAVDDSQLPKDRFSAERLKGVDSTLKIQPAELGDSAVYLCASSFGLAGTEQYFGPGTRLTVT.

The chain is built from TRBV7-2 and TRBJ1-1, with D unresolved. The CDR3 spans 13 residues. The germline V and J ends were trimmed by 5 bases and 5 bases, with 12 bases remaining between them. Germline values: CDR1 SGHTA, CDR2 FQGNSA. CDR3 loop: CASSEVDGTEAFF. CDR3 in DNA: TGTGCCAGCAGCGAAGTCGACGGGACTGAAGCTTTCTTT.

V gene TRBV6-1 combines with J gene TRBJ2-1; 10 positions agree with TRBD1. V lost 7 bases and J lost 8; bases outside the gene matches: 5. This CDR3 region has 13 residues. CDR1 is MNHNS, CDR2 SASEGT, per germline. The CDR3 DNA sequence: TGTGCCAGCAAGGGACAGGGGTCCGATGAGCAGTTCTTC. Translated, it gives CASKGQGSDEQFF.

A few counts support this clone. The CDR3 is CASSSTGAYEQYF. Here the CDR3 DNA reads TGTGCCAGCAGCTCGACAGGGGCCTACGAGCAGTACTTC. This chain joins TRBV7-8 and TRBJ2-7, with 8 bases lining up with TRBD1. The germline V gene has CDR1 SGHVS and CDR2 FQNEAQ. CDR3 size: 13 residues. V gave up 4 bases and J gave up 2 bases; unmatched junction bases: 1.

The chain uses TRBV30 and TRBJ2-4; weak D call: TRBD2 (5 bases). The CDR3 totals 12 residues. The V gene lost 0 bases and the J gene lost 9 bases, with 9 bases spanning the gap. CDR1 GTSNPN and CDR2 SVGIG come from the germline V gene (reference sequence). The CDR3 here is CAWSVHGSIQYF. The CDR3 nucleotides read TGTGCCTGGAGTGTACATGGGAGCATTCAGTACTTC.

V and J are TRBV28 and TRBJ2-5, with D maybe TRBD1 (6 bases). The CDR3 runs to 14 residues. V lost 8 bases, J lost 4 bases, and 17 bases lay in between. The germline CDR1 and CDR2 sequences are MDHEN and SYDVKM. The CDR3 here is CASPSHRVTETQYF. CDR3 bases: TGTGCCAGCCCCTCCCACAGGGTTACAGAGACCCAGTACTTC.

The V gene is TRBV9, the J gene TRBJ2-5; the match to TRBD2 covers 11 bases. CDR1 SGDLS and CDR2 YYNGEE come from the germline V gene. The CDR3 totals 15 residues. The ends lost 7 bases at V and 3 bases at J; junction bases unmatched: 8. The CDR3 loop reads CASERGTSGEETQYF. CDR3 nucleotide sequence: TGTGCCAGCGAAAGAGGGACTAGCGGAGAAGAGACCCAGTACTTC.

V gene TRBV2 combines with J gene TRBJ2-1; D is possibly TRBD2 (6 bases). The germline V gene encodes CDR1 SNHLY and CDR2 FYNNEI. The ends were cut back, 8 bases at V and 7 bases at J, with 12 bases in the middle. This CDR3 is built from 12 residues. This chain's CDR3 is CASLGLRNEQFF. The CDR3 DNA is TGTGCCAGCCTGGGACTGAGGAATGAGCAGTTCTTC.